A single sample is the source of the 18 T cell receptor beta chains below, sequenced in a study of blood T cells in healthy people across ages. Using a J-beta primer mix together with a sample-barcoded 5' primer, a second PCR was run for about 7 to 12 cycles. TCRdb redid the calling of the 5' RACE reads with MiXCR, one entry per CDR3 protein. The sample holds some 560,000 distinct CDR3 sequences, roughly a quarter seen once. These data also formed part of another study, on T cells of mothers and their children.

Sequenced material: blood. All receptors derive from a boy between 2 and 10 years old in good health.

In this sample, this clonotype turned up a few times. This chain links TRBV7-6 with TRBJ2-7; 8 nucleotides agree with TRBD2. There are 16 residues in the CDR3. Per the germline V gene, CDR1 is SGHVS and CDR2 is FNYEAQ. V lost 1 base and J lost 2; bases outside the gene matches: 7. The chain's CDR3 is CASSLEPKRGTYEQYF. The CDR3 coding sequence is TGTGCCAGCAGCTTAGAGCCAAAGCGGGGGACCTACGAGCAGTACTTC. The full variable domain, rest sourced from reference TRBV7-6 and TRBJ2-7, is GAGVSQSPRYKVTKRGQDVALRCDPISGHVSLYWYRQALGQGPEFLTYFNYEAQQDKSGLPNDRFSAERPEGSISTLTIQRTEQRDSAMYRCASSLEPKRGTYEQYFGPGTRLTVT.

This rearrangement joins TRBV4-3 to TRBJ1-1; D gene ambiguous. V was cut by 8 bases and J by 9 bases, with 19 bases left in between. CDR1 is LGHNA, CDR2 YSLEER, per germline. The CDR3 covers 13 residues. The CDR3 here is CASALNRQEKAFF. As DNA, the CDR3 is TGCGCCAGCGCATTAAATAGGCAGGAGAAAGCTTTCTTT.

The chain's CDR3 is CASSPPGLGLYGAFF. For the CDR3, the DNA is TGTGCCAGCAGTCCCCCGGGGTTGGGCCTATACGGAGCTTTCTTT. This sequence joins TRBV12-3 or TRBV12-4 and TRBJ1-1; D remains ambiguous. The CDR3 is made up of 15 amino acids. The V end lost 5 bases, the J end lost 10 bases, and 23 bases lay between the germline ends.

The V and J genes are TRBV27 and TRBJ2-6; D is perhaps TRBD2 (5 bases). Trimming shortened V by 4 bases and J by 4 bases, and 14 bases separated the two germline ends. The CDR3 spans 16 residues. Germline CDR1 MNHEY, CDR2 SMNVEV (reference sequence). The CDR3 loop reads CASSSETPGGANVLTF. The CDR3, as DNA: TGTGCCAGCAGTTCAGAAACCCCGGGGGGGGCCAACGTCCTGACTTTC.

This clonotype was detected a few times. V is TRBV20-1 and J is TRBJ1-6; TRBD1 might be the D (6 bases). The CDR3 has 15 residues. CDR1 is DFQATT and CDR2 is SNEGSKA in the germline V gene (reference sequence). Trimming pared 3 bases from V and 5 bases from J, leaving 14 bases between. CDR3 sequence (DNA): TGCAGTGCTAGCCCTCCGGGACATAATAATTCACCCCTCCACTTT. Protein: CSASPPGHNNSPLHF.

This clonotype was detected only a few times. The chain recombines TRBV4-1 with TRBJ2-1; 12 bases are a match to TRBD2. The CDR3 spans 19 residues. V shed 7 bases and J 0 bases; nucleotides not matched to a gene: 13. The germline CDR1 and CDR2 sequences are MGHRA and YSYEKL. The DNA for the CDR3 is TGCGCCAGCACTCACCCGGGACTAGCGGGCCAGAGCTCCTACAATGAGCAGTTCTTC. Translated: CASTHPGLAGQSSYNEQFF.

This clonotype appeared a few times. The chain joins TRBV7-2 to TRBJ2-1; 7 positions agree with TRBD2. The CDR3 is made up of 14 amino acids. Germline V gene data show CDR1 as SGHTA and CDR2 as FQGNSA. V was pared by 5 bases and J by 4 bases, with 5 bases of the junction left unmatched. For the CDR3, the DNA is TGTGCCAGCAGCCTCGGACTAGGTTACAATGAGCAGTTCTTC. It translates to CASSLGLGYNEQFF.

Concerning this clonotype: This sequence may be a read error, since a much larger clone differs from it by one base. The DNA of the CDR3 is TGCAGTGCTAGAGGGACAGGGTACACTGAAGCTTTCTTT. This translates into CSARGTGYTEAFF. The chain links TRBV20-1 to TRBJ1-1; 8 positions agree with TRBD1. Germline trimming cut 1 base from V and 3 bases from J; bases unmatched to any gene: 1. There are 13 residues in the CDR3. The germline CDR1 and CDR2 sequences are DFQATT and SNEGSKA (reference sequence).

Only a few counts were recorded for this clonotype. This chain uses TRBV3-1 with TRBJ2-5, with TRBD2 matching over 14 bases. V was pared by 1 base and J by 11 bases, with 15 bases of the junction left unmatched. Germline V gene lookup returns CDR1 LGHDT and CDR2 YNNKEL (reference sequence). The CDR3 spans 18 residues. CDR3 loop: CASSQGRLAGGSLVGQYF. The CDR3 DNA reads as TGTGCCAGCAGCCAAGGGAGACTAGCGGGGGGGTCTCTAGTAGGACAGTACTTC.

This clonotype was seen more than once but under ten times. V and J are TRBV27 and TRBJ1-4, with D perhaps TRBD1 (6 bases). The V and J ends lost 6 bases and 7 bases respectively, with 12 bases between them. Germline-derived CDR1 and CDR2 are MNHEY and SMNVEV (reference sequence). The CDR3 length is 13 residues. This CDR3 is CASRFSRGEKLFF. The DNA of the CDR3 is TGTGCCAGCAGATTTTCCAGGGGTGAAAAACTGTTTTTT.

This clonotype was seen a few times. This chain joins TRBV7-9 and TRBJ2-5, with D possibly matching TRBD2 (6 bases). TRBJ2-1 explains the end of the DNA better; the J call may be wrong. The germline CDR1 and CDR2 sequences are SEHNR and FQNEAQ (reference sequence). There are 15 residues in the CDR3. This CDR3 reads CASSLEVPREAEQFF. The CDR3 coding sequence is TGTGCCAGCAGCTTAGAGGTTCCCAGGGAGGCTGAGCAGTTCTTC.

This sequence joins TRBV6-1 and TRBJ1-4, with D tentatively TRBD1 (5 bases). The CDR3 length is 18 residues. Germline values: CDR1 MNHNS, CDR2 SASEGT. Trimming stripped 9 bases from V and 0 bases from J, with 23 bases between. CDR3 loop: CASSLAPGDRATNEKLFF. The DNA for the CDR3 is TGTGCCAGTTCCTTGGCCCCTGGGGACCGTGCAACTAATGAAAAACTGTTTTTT.

The chain recombines TRBV20-1 with TRBJ2-7; either TRBD1 or TRBD2 may supply D (6 bases each). This CDR3 contains 17 residues. Trimming removed 1 base from V and 1 base from J, with 20 bases in between. Germline V lookup: CDR1 DFQATT, CDR2 SNEGSKA (reference sequence). As DNA, the CDR3 is TGCAGTGCTAGAGTAGAGGGGGGACGGGGCTGGTCCTACGAGCAGTACTTC. Residues: CSARVEGGRGWSYEQYF.

In this sample, this clonotype turned up a few times. The genes are TRBV6-2 or TRBV6-3 and TRBJ2-2, with D unresolved. The germline gives CDR1 MNHEY, CDR2 SVGEGT. The ends were cut back, 7 bases at V and 0 bases at J, with 9 bases in the middle. This CDR3 comprises 14 residues. CDR3 sequence (DNA): TGTGCCAGCAAAGGCGCGGCGAACACCGGGGAGCTGTTTTTT. It encodes CASKGAANTGELFF.

The V and J genes are TRBV14 and TRBJ2-2; D is possibly TRBD2 (6 bases). The CDR3 is 15 residues long. From germline, CDR1 is SGHDN and CDR2 FVKESK. Trimming removed 4 bases from V and 8 bases from J, with 17 bases in between. The CDR3 region has the DNA TGTGCCAGCAGCCCACGATGGAGGGTTCAGGGGGAGCTGTTTTTT. It translates to CASSPRWRVQGELFF. The full variable domain, in which reference TRBV14 and TRBJ2-2 provide the parts outside the CDR3, is EAGVTQFPSHSVIEKGQTVTLRCDPISGHDNLYWYRRVMGKEIKFLLHFVKESKQDESGMPNNRFLAERTGGTYSTLKVQPAELEDSGVYFCASSPRWRVQGELFFGEGSRLTVL.

This clonotype was counted a few times. This chain uses TRBV30 with TRBJ1-3; D is unresolved. Trimming took 0 bases from V and 0 from J, leaving 12 bases between them. CDR3 length: 16 amino acids. The germline V gene has CDR1 GTSNPN and CDR2 SVGIG (reference sequence). The CDR3 loop reads CAWSVRGENSGNTIYF. Here the CDR3 DNA reads TGTGCCTGGAGTGTACGCGGGGAGAACTCTGGAAACACCATATATTTT.

This clonotype has just a few counts. The rearrangement uses TRBV2 and TRBJ2-3; 7 bases fit TRBD2. Trimming cost V 0 bases and J 2 bases; bases outside gene matches: 8. Germline assignment: CDR1 SNHLY and CDR2 FYNNEI. There are 17 residues in the CDR3. Here the CDR3 DNA reads TGTGCCAGCAGTGAAGCGGCTAGCGGTCTCCACACAGATACGCAGTATTTT. Protein sequence: CASSEAASGLHTDTQYF.

The rearrangement uses TRBV2 and TRBJ1-4; D is uncertain. The CDR3 loop spans 14 amino acids. Germline V gives CDR1 SNHLY, CDR2 FYNNEI. V was pared by 6 bases and J by 5 bases, with 13 bases between. DNA of the CDR3: TGTGCCAGCAGCAACACTACTCCCAATGAAAAACTGTTTTTT. Amino acid sequence: CASSNTTPNEKLFF.